This T cell receptor beta chain was retrieved from a study of cytomegalovirus exposure and HLA in healthy donors (dated by TCRdb to 2015 to 2018). In terms of the full investigation: An earlier analysis of some 600 of the donors reported 276 Gb of sequence data and 95 million to 120 million unique TCR beta sequences obtained from some 200 million T cells. An early release covering 500 to 750 HLA-typed donors comprised roughly 300 gigabases of sequencing data and around 80 million unique TCR sequences. The genetic ancestry cluster associated with self-reported Caucasian donors included 81% of the roughly 390 genotyped donors. The study aimed to test whether cataloging public T cell receptors could reveal signatures of past pathogen exposure. The study used immunosequencing to profile the T cell repertoires of 666 subjects and linked those repertoires to cytomegalovirus serostatus. In addition to the first cohort of around 670 subjects, a separate validation cohort of approximately 110 different subjects was used. To predict cytomegalovirus infection status, the study brought together high-throughput TCR immunosequencing, statistical association of individual TCRs with disease status, and machine learning. To study patterns of TCR occurrence, a later analysis re-analyzed previously published TCR beta repertoires from 550 to 800 donors and added high-resolution HLA genotyping. The later analysis used no new phenotypic data to find candidate immune exposures, relying instead on TCR beta sequences and their occurrence across donors. In an earlier analysis of around 540 of the donors, high-throughput TCR beta sequencing was used to judge whether each TCR beta V gene segment behaved as functional or pseudogenic. Alongside the repertoire data, information on donor age, sex, ethnicity and CMV serostatus was compiled. A later genetic analysis used genome-wide SNP genotypes for about 65% of the 666 donors, treating that subset as a discovery cohort. Every discovery cohort repertoire had been produced on one sequencing platform. HLA typing covered class I and class II loci at four-digit resolution. Typing coverage varied by locus: roughly 620-640 donors for A, B, C, DRB1 and DQB1; 500 to 550 for DQA1; about 590 for DPA1; around 450 for DPB1. Roughly 5 DR-DQ haplotypes were handled as single units for association and clustering because linkage in the cohort was strong. Across under 500 genotyped donors of the cohort, an average of about 200,000 unique TCR beta nucleotide sequences per donor were sequenced, and approximately 17% of those sequences were non-productive.

The cohort consisted of more than 650 healthy bone marrow donors. At the time of sampling, all cohort members were nominally healthy, though unrecorded immune exposures were likely present. The donor tested CMV seropositive, placing the donor among the roughly 270 seropositive members of the cohort. A peripheral blood sample was provided by each donor, and peripheral blood mononuclear cells were used for TCR beta sequencing. Genomic DNA was extracted from the blood cell samples with the Qiagen DNeasy Blood Extraction Kit. The library was made by the immunoSEQ multiplex PCR assay. A mixture of 60 forward primers for TCR Vbeta segments and 13 reverse primers for TCR Jbeta segments was used in the multiplex PCR. The CDR3 region of rearranged TCR beta genes was amplified from genomic DNA by a multiplex PCR assay. Amplified TCR beta libraries were sequenced as 87-base-pair reads on the Illumina HiSeq System. Under the source paper's analysis protocol: A later analysis counted tens of millions of unique TCR beta chains across the 650 to 800 repertoires, and roughly 9.9 million of these chains were shared by at least two donors. Raw reads were error-corrected and collapsed into unique sequences with a nearest-neighbor algorithm that merged closely related sequences to remove PCR and sequencing errors. To assign V, D and J gene segments, CDR3 sequences were aligned to IMGT reference sequences. For a sequence to be retained, a match of at least six nucleotides to both a V gene segment and a J gene segment was required. Rearrangements were called productive when the CDR3 lacked stop codons and stayed in frame with V and J; all others were non-productive. Following IMGT convention, CDR3 was defined as the stretch from the second conserved V-encoded cysteine to the conserved J-encoded phenylalanine. In an earlier analysis of around 570 of the donors, sequences lacking an unambiguous match to a single V gene segment were excluded. An earlier analysis of several hundred of the donors classified V segments as functional when productive rearrangements were above 56.7% and as segregating when the standard deviation between donors was above 5%. To diagnose cytomegalovirus status from the catalog of TCR beta chain sequences, a statistical classification framework was built. V and J gene assignment, in a later analysis, came from comparing TCR nucleotide sequences with IMGT/GENE-DB human TR gene sequences. The TCRdist pipeline was used in a later analysis to assign CDR3 sequences and most-parsimonious VDJ recombination scenarios. In a later analysis, every TCR beta chain was defined by the combination of its CDR3 amino acid sequence and its V-gene family, and reads without a unique V-gene family were dropped. In a later analysis, 450 to 600 highly shared, low-generation-probability nucleotide sequences were removed to address suspected cross-contamination and a sequencing artifact. For each public chain, a later analysis derived a clonal expansion index from normalized ranks of inferred template counts within each repertoire. Generation probabilities in a later analysis came from a VDJ recombination model fitted to out-of-frame rearrangements, and those results were checked against IGoR. In a later analysis, hypergeometric tests were used to score TCR-TCR, TCR-HLA and TCR-CMV co-occurrence, with a repertoire-size bias correction applied to TCR pairs. False discovery rates were estimated in a later analysis by permuting HLA or CMV assignments 20 times. In a later analysis, co-occurring TCRs were grouped using DBSCAN, and TCRdist sequence similarity was added for clustering within HLA-allele-positive subsets. Repertoires with fewer than 30,000 or more than 120,000 public chains, plus five repertoires with anomalous nucleotide sharing, were excluded from co-occurrence clustering. The immuneACCESS repertoire file appears here via TCRdb, limited to in-frame rearrangements. These files lack a portion of the clones; in checked studies, under half of the deficit traces to unresolved V genes, and the cause of the others is not known. V, J and clone size were drawn from that table, and D and trimming were deduced from the DNA. The sample includes 120,000 to 150,000 clones, with 70% to 80% observed a single time. The leading ten clones occupy approximately 8.2% of the sample.

Broader findings and caveats from the paper: Linkage disequilibrium might explain the correlated functional status among segregating V segments, but an unknown experimental factor could not be excluded. The earlier analysis of almost 600 of the donors excluded over 15 rarely observed V segments, including chromosome 9 orphons, because counts were too low. The authors suggested that the approach could potentially be generalized to other disease states and immunological phenotypes. In a later analysis, HLA-associated TCR beta chains were found to be more clonally expanded and to have lower generation probabilities than equally common non-associated chains. In an earlier analysis of 587 of the donors, most TCR beta V segments appeared in productive rearrangements about 87% or about 30% of the time, broadly matching IMGT annotations. A later genetic analysis associated a missense DCLRE1C variant with V-gene and J-gene trimming of TCR beta chains, and an independent cohort replicated the association. When HLA alleles, especially DR and DQ, strongly co-occurred, attributing TCR associations to individual alleles was difficult. Some IMGT-functional V segments, including TRBV6-2 and TRBV6-3, could not be distinguished by the 87-base-pair reads and were therefore excluded. The study listed approximately 160 TCR beta chains as associated with cytomegalovirus. Because some donors lacked HLA typing at each locus, the association tests relied only on the typed subset. A later analysis associated some 17,000 TCR beta sequences with specific HLA alleles at a false discovery rate of 0.05. In a later analysis, several top co-occurrence clusters were reported to appear linked to parvovirus B19, influenza, CMV and Epstein-Barr virus. In vitro tests confirmed that a few of the cytomegalovirus-associated TCR beta chains recognize cytomegalovirus antigens. The only immune exposure information available for the cohort was CMV serostatus. Compared with the roughly 700-donor mean, donors in an Asian-associated ancestry cluster had fewer N-insertions in productive TCRs, according to a later genetic analysis. According to a later analysis, most CMV-associated TCR beta chains appeared to be HLA-restricted, and the HLA associations seemed to be driven largely by CMV exposure. A further reported finding was that TCR beta sequences accurately predicted the HLA-A and HLA-B alleles for most subjects in the first cohort. A cluster of highly shared sequence variants was judged likely to represent a technical artifact of the sequencing pipeline. In both the original and validation cohorts, the classifier was reported to diagnose cytomegalovirus status with high specificity and sensitivity. In a later analysis, the rate of TCR association differed among HLA loci, with DRB1 alleles having the most associated TCRs and HLA-C alleles having the fewest. In this cohort, only TCR beta chains were sequenced, and detectable features were limited by the absence of alpha or paired-chain data. Roughly uniform sequencing depth across donors was assumed in presence/absence analyses, although this assumption may not hold. Most TCR sequences were seen in very few donors, while some public TCRs were found in many individuals.

Counted from cysteine to phenylalanine, this CDR3 has 12 amino acids. Solely the CDR3 DNA is kept, with 36 bases framed from the first base. V and J are trimmed by 10 bases and 7 bases, and the gene matches miss 7 bases of the junction. Via the germline V gene, CDR1 is MDHEN and CDR2 SYDVKM. Regarding this clone: Its antigen has not been determined. No much larger clonotype is one base removed from it; base qualities were not supplied.

The V and J segments used are TRBV28 and TRBJ1-1; a stretch of 9 junction bases matches TRBD1. The sequenced material came from PBMCs. The source is a woman in her fifties or sixties in good health and CMV-seropositive. The CDR3 protein: CAIRDRVGEAFF. The DNA sequence is given as TGTGCCATCAGGGACAGGGTTGGTGAAGCTTTCTTT.